This entry lists 32 T cell receptor beta chains sequenced from one sample in a study of beta chain features in type 1 diabetes. Expressed TCRB transcripts were sequenced after all isolated RNA was converted to cDNA. TCRdb keeps only in-frame clones here, not all; method: immunoSEQ multiplex PCR. The sample contains 850,000 to 900,000 clones, roughly 16% of which appear only once. Material for sequencing was naive CD4+ T cells from blood. These receptors were collected from a woman aged 18-35 years in good health.

This chain connects TRBV6-1 to TRBJ2-3; D gene ambiguous. V lost 7 bases, J lost 2 bases, and 16 bases lay in between. Looked up from germline, CDR1 is MNHNS and CDR2 is SASEGT. This CDR3 region has 15 residues. CDR3 in amino acids: CASTAGSALTDTQYF. CDR3 nucleotides: TGTGCCAGCACGGCCGGGTCGGCCCTCACAGATACGCAGTATTTT.

This chain links TRBV7-6 with TRBJ1-1; 9 nucleotides align to TRBD1. V lost 4 bases, J lost 0 bases, and 6 bases stayed unmatched. This CDR3 spans 16 amino acids. The V gene's germline CDR1 is SGHVS and CDR2 FNYEAQ. The CDR3, as DNA: TGTGCCAGCAGCTCAGGGACAGGGAGAATGAACACTGAAGCTTTCTTT. This codes for CASSSGTGRMNTEAFF.

Concerning this clone itself: This sample includes further DNA sequences coding for the same CDR3. The chain couples TRBV7-9 to TRBJ2-5, with unresolved D. The CDR3 runs to 11 residues. CDR1 SEHNR and CDR2 FQNEAQ come from the germline V gene (reference sequence). The V end was cut by 5 bases, the J end by 5 bases, with 6 bases between. The CDR3 loop reads CASSPGETQYF. The CDR3 DNA reads TGTGCCAGCAGCCCCGGTGAGACCCAGTACTTC.

In this sample, this clone turned up a few times. The chain carries TRBV4-1 and TRBJ1-5; D is uncertain. This CDR3 has 13 residues. Germline CDR1 reads MGHRA; CDR2 reads YSYEKL. The ends were cut back, 4 bases at V and 6 bases at J, with 10 bases in the middle. CDR3 nucleotide sequence: TGCGCCAGCAGCCTAACAATTATTCAGCCCCAGCATTTT. It specifies CASSLTIIQPQHF.

This clone was found a few times. The chain couples TRBV28 to TRBJ2-1; 8 bases agree with TRBD2. CDR3 length: 14 amino acids. Unmatched junction bases numbered 9, after V lost 7 bases and J lost 7 bases. Germline values: CDR1 MDHEN, CDR2 SYDVKM. The CDR3: CASTGLAHRNEQFF. The CDR3 nucleotides read TGTGCCAGCACCGGACTAGCACACCGAAATGAGCAGTTCTTC.

Comment on this clone: Germline is not matched at one junction end, which may reflect a read error. The rearrangement joins TRBV7-9 to TRBJ1-3; D is uncertain. Germline CDR1 and CDR2: SEHNR and FQNEAQ (reference sequence). The CDR3 is made up of 16 amino acids. The CDR3 region is CASTLAAGPSGNTIYF. The CDR3 DNA sequence: TGTGCCAGCACCTTAGCGGCAGGTCCCTCTGGAAACACCATATATTTT.

The chain combines TRBV4-2 with TRBJ1-2, with 7 positions matching TRBD1. Germline assignment: CDR1 LGHNA and CDR2 YNFKEQ. This CDR3 comprises 15 residues. After removal of 1 base from V and 5 bases from J, the junction contained 7 bases not matched to a gene. The CDR3 DNA reads TGTGCCAGCAGCCAAGGACAGGGAGATAATTATGGCTACACCTTC. This translates into CASSQGQGDNYGYTF.

The V gene is TRBV7-2, the J gene TRBJ2-7; 7 positions match TRBD1. In germline, CDR1 is SGHTA, CDR2 FQGNSA. The CDR3 is 13 amino acids. V dropped 7 bases and J dropped 1; count of bases not matched to a gene: 4. The CDR3 here is CASKTGASYEQYF. CDR3 DNA: TGTGCCAGCAAAACAGGGGCTTCCTACGAGCAGTACTTC.

This sequence joins TRBV5-1 and TRBJ1-1, with a tentative D call TRBD1 (6 bases). Germline values: CDR1 SGHRS, CDR2 YFSETQ. There are 14 residues in the CDR3. Between the trimmed V and J ends, which lost 4 bases and 0 bases, there was a span of 10 bases. CDR3 coding DNA: TGCGCCAGCAGCATAGGACAGATGAACACTGAAGCTTTCTTT. It is translated as CASSIGQMNTEAFF.

This clone was recorded many times. The sample carries other DNA sequences with the same CDR3. The chain is built from TRBV23-1 and TRBJ2-4; weak D call: TRBD1 (6 bases). TRBV23-1 is given ORF status, its function remaining uncertain. This CDR3 spans 17 amino acids. V lost 1 base to trimming and J lost 8 bases, with 21 bases between them. The CDR3 coding sequence is TGCGCCAGCAGTCAATGTACAGTATCAGGGGCAGCGGACATTCAGTACTTC. Its translation is CASSQCTVSGAADIQYF.

This chain links TRBV28 with TRBJ2-5; D may correspond to TRBD1 or TRBD2 (5 bases each). The J call may be faulty, since TRBJ2-7 better matches the DNA end. The V gene's germline CDR1 is MDHEN and CDR2 SYDVKM. The CDR3 runs 12 residues. In DNA form, the CDR3 reads TGTGCCAGCAGTCGGGACGCCTACGAGCAGTACTTC. This encodes CASSRDAYEQYF.

CDR3 sequence: CASSFTLAGGTGELFF. Here the CDR3 DNA reads TGTGCCAGCAGCTTTACCCTAGCGGGAGGAACCGGGGAGCTGTTTTTT. The chain recombines TRBV7-2 with TRBJ2-2; 11 positions match TRBD2. Germline trimming cut 3 bases from V and 5 bases from J; bases unmatched to any gene: 5. This CDR3 is built from 16 residues. Germline CDR1 and CDR2: SGHTA and FQGNSA.

This clone was counted a few times. This chain joins TRBV7-2 and TRBJ2-7, with 10 nucleotides matching TRBD2. CDR1 and CDR2 (germline): SGHTA, FQGNSA. V dropped 3 bases and J dropped 2; count of bases not matched to a gene: 10. This CDR3 has 17 residues. This chain's CDR3 is CASSFLGLANTAYEQYF. Here the CDR3 DNA reads TGTGCCAGCAGCTTTCTGGGACTAGCGAACACCGCCTACGAGCAGTACTTC.

This clone was found a few times. DNA for the CDR3: TGTGCCAGCAGCAAAAAGGGCGGGACACCCTCATTAGCGGGAGGGCCGGAGGATGAGCAGTTCTTC. Its translation is CASSKKGGTPSLAGGPEDEQFF. V and J are TRBV21-1 and TRBJ2-1; TRBD2, the D gene given by the table, was not confirmed from the DNA. TRBV21-1 is a documented pseudogene. The CDR3 length is 22 residues.

A few counts support this clone. This sample also contains other DNA sequences that code for the same CDR3. The rearrangement joins TRBV28 to TRBJ2-7; D unresolved. CDR1 is MDHEN and CDR2 is SYDVKM in the germline V gene. Trimming stripped 5 bases from V and 3 bases from J, with 5 bases between. The CDR3 is 11 amino acids. The CDR3 here is CASSTHYEQYF. CDR3 nucleotide sequence: TGTGCCAGCAGTACCCACTACGAGCAGTACTTC.

The chain links TRBV28 to TRBJ1-2; a weak D match, TRBD1 (5 bases). With 3 bases removed from V and 4 bases from J, the gap between germline ends came to 12 bases. CDR3 length equals 14 residues. CDR1 MDHEN and CDR2 SYDVKM come from the germline V gene. The CDR3 is CASSLTVTGYGYTF. In DNA, the CDR3 is TGTGCCAGCAGTTTGACAGTGACCGGCTATGGCTACACCTTC.

V gene TRBV9 combines with J gene TRBJ2-3, with TRBD2 as a possible D gene (6 bases). The V end lost 2 bases, the J end lost 0 bases, and 10 bases lay between the germline ends. Germline assignment: CDR1 SGDLS and CDR2 YYNGEE. The CDR3 is 15 residues long. This chain's CDR3 is CASSVLASSTDTQYF. CDR3 nucleotides: TGTGCCAGCAGCGTTCTAGCGTCTAGCACAGATACGCAGTATTTT.

This chain uses TRBV6-4 with TRBJ2-1, with D possibly matching TRBD2 (6 bases). The V gene's germline CDR1 is MRHNA and CDR2 SNTAGT. V was clipped by 3 bases and J by 6 bases, with 15 bases between them. The CDR3 is made up of 15 amino acids. The CDR3 nucleotides read TGTGCCAGCAGTGATCAGGGAGGAGTCGGCAATGAGCAGTTCTTC. This gives the protein CASSDQGGVGNEQFF.

This clone was counted only a few times. V is TRBV6-5 and J is TRBJ2-2; D is possibly TRBD1 (5 bases). The ends were cut back, 2 bases at V and 6 bases at J, with 7 bases in the middle. The V gene's germline CDR1 is MNHEY and CDR2 SVGAGI. The CDR3 contains 13 residues. Here the CDR3 reads CASSYAGSGELFF. The CDR3 nucleotides read TGTGCCAGCAGTTACGCAGGGTCCGGGGAGCTGTTTTTT.

In regard to this clone: A single base separates this from a much larger clone, so it may be a read error. The genes are TRBV5-6 and TRBJ2-3; no clear D gene. The CDR3 loop spans 11 amino acids. Germline V CDR1 and CDR2: SGHDT, YYEEEE. The V end lost 4 bases, the J end lost 2 bases, and 2 bases lay between the germline ends. CDR3: CASSVTDTQYF. CDR3 sequence (DNA): TGTGCCAGCAGCGTCACAGATACGCAGTATTTT.

In this sample, this clone turned up a few times. The chain employs TRBV18 and TRBJ2-7; tentative D call: TRBD1 (5 bases). V was shortened by 3 bases and J by 3 bases, with 9 bases between the two germline ends. The germline CDR1 and CDR2 sequences are KGHSH and LQKENI. The CDR3 has 13 amino acids. The CDR3 DNA sequence: TGTGCCAGCTCACCTCGACAGTACTACGAGCAGTACTTC. Encoded protein: CASSPRQYYEQYF.

In this sample, this clone turned up a few times. The V gene is TRBV5-1, the J gene TRBJ2-5; TRBD1 agrees at 8 bases. Losses at the gene ends were 5 bases for V and 5 bases for J; bases not matched to a gene: 5. The CDR3 is made up of 13 amino acids. Germline loops: CDR1 SGHRS, CDR2 YFSETQ. The CDR3 spells CASRGQAEETQYF. CDR3 DNA: TGCGCCAGCAGGGGACAGGCTGAGGAGACCCAGTACTTC.

As DNA, the CDR3 is TGTGCCAGTAATAGGGGGGCGTATGGTGAGCAGTTCTTC. Protein sequence: CASNRGAYGEQFF. V and J are TRBV19 and TRBJ2-1; the D call may be TRBD1 or TRBD2 (6 bases each). The length of the CDR3 is 13 residues. Trimming left V 7 bases short and J 9 bases short, with 16 bases between. Germline loops: CDR1 LNHDA, CDR2 SQIVND (reference sequence).

The chain joins TRBV14 to TRBJ2-7; D is undetermined. With 0 bases removed from V and 3 bases from J, the gap between germline ends came to 6 bases. Germline CDR1 SGHDN, CDR2 FVKESK. The CDR3 has 13 amino acids. The CDR3 loop is CASSQDTSYEQYF. The CDR3 nucleotides read TGTGCCAGCAGCCAAGACACCAGCTACGAGCAGTACTTC.

The chain carries TRBV6-6 and TRBJ2-7, with 9 bases lining up with TRBD1. Germline CDR1 and CDR2: MNHNY and SVGAGI (reference sequence). This CDR3 has 14 amino acids. Unmatched junction bases numbered 4, after V lost 2 bases and J lost 5 bases. In nucleotides, the CDR3 is TGTGCCAGCAGTTACAACAGGGGGCGAAACGAGCAGTACTTC. It is translated as CASSYNRGRNEQYF.

The V and J genes are TRBV5-1 and TRBJ1-5; the D is unclear. Between the trimmed V and J ends, which lost 0 bases and 6 bases, there was a span of 13 bases. Germline CDR1 reads SGHRS; CDR2 reads YFSETQ. This CDR3 has 15 amino acids. The CDR3 loop reads CASSLEPGRAQPQHF. Here the CDR3 DNA reads TGCGCCAGCAGCTTGGAGCCCGGGCGGGCTCAGCCCCAGCATTTT.

In this sample, this clone turned up a few times. The chain carries TRBV19 and TRBJ2-1; D not certain. The germline gives CDR1 LNHDA, CDR2 SQIVND (reference sequence). The CDR3 loop spans 17 amino acids. V gave up 6 bases and J gave up 0 bases, with 18 bases separating them. As DNA, the CDR3 is TGTGCCAGTAGGGCCTCCGGCTTGCGAGGCTCCTACAATGAGCAGTTCTTC. This gives the protein CASRASGLRGSYNEQFF.

Concerning this clone: Different DNA sequences within this sample yield the same CDR3. The V and J genes are TRBV29-1 and TRBJ2-3; 7 positions match TRBD1. CDR1 and CDR2 (germline): SQVTM, ANQGSEA. The CDR3 spans 13 residues. After removal of 3 bases from V and 2 bases from J, the junction contained 2 bases not matched to a gene. This CDR3 is CSVEGQNTDTQYF. CDR3 DNA: TGCAGCGTTGAGGGACAGAACACAGATACGCAGTATTTT.

Only a few counts were recorded for this clone. The chain links TRBV29-1 to TRBJ2-5, with a possible D match to TRBD1 (6 bases). The CDR3 is 14 residues long. V was clipped by 2 bases and J by 4 bases, with 14 bases between them. CDR1 is SQVTM, CDR2 ANQGSEA, per germline. The CDR3 region is CSVEPRGQRETQYF. The DNA of the CDR3 is TGCAGCGTTGAACCGCGAGGACAGAGAGAGACCCAGTACTTC.

This clone turned up a few times. This sequence joins TRBV18 and TRBJ1-4, with D unresolved. This CDR3 has 14 residues. Trimming removed 3 bases from V and 2 bases from J, with 7 bases in between. Germline V gene lookup returns CDR1 KGHSH and CDR2 LQKENI. The chain's CDR3 is CASSPGSTNEKLFF. For the CDR3, the DNA is TGTGCCAGCTCACCGGGCTCCACTAATGAAAAACTGTTTTTT.

This chain joins TRBV5-1 and TRBJ2-7, with 11 nucleotides matching TRBD2. CDR1 is SGHRS, CDR2 YFSETQ, per germline. The junction had 9 bases not matched to a gene; V was cut back by 4 bases and J by 3 bases. This CDR3 is built from 16 residues. CDR3 sequence reads: CASSVLAGEGVYEQYF. Written as DNA, the CDR3 is TGCGCCAGCAGCGTACTAGCGGGAGAAGGGGTCTACGAGCAGTACTTC.

The CDR3 DNA reads as TGTGCCAGTAGGGCAACCTTCAGCACAGATACGCAGTATTTT. Translating gives CASRATFSTDTQYF. The rearrangement links TRBV19 to TRBJ2-3; D remains unclear. V lost 6 bases and J lost 0, with 10 bases in between. CDR1 is LNHDA and CDR2 is SQIVND in the germline V gene (reference sequence). The CDR3 contains 14 residues. Full variable domain (remainder filled in from reference TRBV19 and TRBJ2-3): DGGITQSPKYLFRKEGQNVTLSCEQNLNHDAMYWYRQDPGQGLRLIYYSQIVNDFQKGDIAEGYSVSREKKESFPLTVTSAQKNPTAFYLCASRATFSTDTQYFGPGTRLTVL.